The rows below give T cell receptor beta chains drawn from one sample of a study of OX40 agonist ivuxolimab in advanced cancers. Assay used: immunoSEQ multiplex PCR; TCRdb lists only in-frame clones, some missing. The repertoire has tens of thousands of clones, approximately 93% of them found once; the top ten carry 18%. This specimen was CD4+ or CD8+ T cells sorted from blood, taken in a trial of the OX40 agonist ivuxolimab. These receptors all stem from an adult with an advanced solid tumor such as melanoma, head and neck, liver or kidney cancer. The CDR3 runs from the conserved cysteine through the conserved F or W. D genes are given only for firm matches. Expanded clones get a size class; other rows say once, few or many, or leave the size out.

V gene,clone size,J gene,D gene,CDR3 protein,CDR3 DNA
TRBV2,-,TRBJ1-2,TRBD1,CASSEPQGINGYTF,TGTGCCAGCAGTGAGCCACAGGGGATCAATGGCTACACCTTC
TRBV2,-,TRBJ1-3,-,CATVLQNTIYF,TGTGCCACCGTGCTCCAGAACACCATATATTTT
TRBV5-4,-,TRBJ1-4,-,CASSLGAPGEKLFF,TGTGCCAGCAGCTTGGGTGCGCCAGGGGAAAAACTGTTTTTT
TRBV28,-,TRBJ2-5,-,CASSLTGEQETQYF,TGTGCCAGCAGTTTAACAGGAGAGCAAGAGACCCAGTACTTC
TRBV4-1,-,TRBJ2-7,TRBD2,CASSQGASGAWEQYF,TGCGCCAGCAGCCAAGGGGCTAGCGGGGCCTGGGAGCAGTACTTC
TRBV10-1,once,TRBJ1-4,-,CASSDPGLEGDEKLFF,TGCGCCAGCAGTGACCCTGGGTTGGAAGGAGATGAAAAACTGTTTTTT
TRBV11-3,-,TRBJ2-7,-,CASSLEVGTVYEQYF,TGTGCCAGCAGCTTAGAGGTAGGGACGGTGTACGAGCAGTACTTC
TRBV9,-,TRBJ1-2,-,CASSPPNSPYGYTF,TGTGCCAGCAGCCCCCCGAACAGCCCTTATGGCTACACCTTC
TRBV27,-,TRBJ2-3,TRBD2,CASRTLAGVTSTDTQYF,TGTGCCAGCCGTACATTGGCGGGGGTAACTAGCACAGATACGCAGTATTTT
TRBV6-5,-,TRBJ1-2,-,CASSESQGDYGYTF,TGTGCCAGCAGTGAAAGTCAGGGTGACTATGGCTACACCTTC
TRBV4-1,-,TRBJ2-1,TRBD1,CASSPMDRGNEQFF,TGCGCCAGCAGCCCTATGGACAGGGGAAATGAGCAGTTCTTC
TRBV21-1,once,TRBJ2-3,-,CASRLGSPPSTDTQYF,TGTGCCAGCAGACTTGGCAGCCCCCCTAGCACAGATACGCAGTATTTT
TRBV5-6,once,TRBJ2-7,-,CASSLGRQVSSYEQYF,TGTGCCAGCAGCTTGGGGAGACAGGTTAGCTCCTACGAGCAGTACTTC
TRBV6-5,-,TRBJ2-5,-,CASSYSGINRGETQYF,TGTGCCAGCAGTTACTCGGGGATAAATAGGGGAGAGACCCAGTACTTC
TRBV2,-,TRBJ2-1,TRBD2,CASTGDLAGYNEQFF,TGTGCCAGCACCGGGGACCTAGCGGGGTACAATGAGCAGTTCTTC
TRBV5-6,-,TRBJ2-7,-,CASSLGPAYEQYF,TGTGCCAGCAGCTTGGGGCCGGCCTACGAGCAGTACTTC
TRBV19,-,TRBJ2-7,-,CASSLTGLNEQYF,TGTGCCAGTAGCCTAACAGGCCTCAACGAGCAGTACTTC
TRBV5-6,-,TRBJ2-5,-,CASSLGTSETQYF,TGTGCCAGCAGCCTGGGGACTTCAGAGACCCAGTACTTC
TRBV6-1,once,TRBJ2-3,-,CASRPAADTQYF,TGTGCCAGCAGGCCCGCGGCAGATACGCAGTATTTT
TRBV13,-,TRBJ2-7,TRBD1,CASSLLGQGKNEQYF,TGTGCCAGCAGCTTATTAGGACAGGGGAAGAACGAGCAGTACTTC
TRBV6-5,-,TRBJ2-7,-,CASSSPRGDRYEQYF,TGTGCCAGCAGCTCCCCCAGGGGCGACCGGTACGAGCAGTACTTC
TRBV11-2,once,TRBJ1-6,TRBD1,CASSLPDRERNNSPLHF,TGTGCCAGCAGCTTACCCGACAGGGAGAGGAATAATTCACCCCTCCACTTT
TRBV2,-,TRBJ2-5,-,CASSEGGGGGETQYF,TGTGCCAGCAGTGAAGGTGGGGGCGGCGGAGAGACCCAGTACTTC
TRBV6-1,-,TRBJ1-2,-,CASSSDPDYGYTF,TGTGCCAGCAGTTCCGATCCCGACTATGGCTACACCTTC
TRBV4-1,-,TRBJ1-5,-,CASSQVDSPNQPQHF,TGCGCCAGCAGCCAAGTGGACAGTCCTAATCAGCCCCAGCATTTT
TRBV5-1,-,TRBJ2-7,TRBD1,CASSLGQGASYEQYF,TGCGCCAGCAGCTTGGGACAGGGGGCCTCCTACGAGCAGTACTTC
TRBV6-5,few,TRBJ1-6,TRBD1,CASSPGTGLSPLHF,TGTGCCAGCAGCCCCGGGACAGGTCTTTCACCCCTCCACTTT
TRBV28,-,TRBJ2-2,TRBD1,CASSTRDRVIPGELFF,TGTGCCAGCAGTACCCGAGACAGGGTCATTCCCGGGGAGCTGTTTTTT
TRBV6-1,-,TRBJ1-2,-,CASSFGRYGYTF,TGTGCCAGCAGTTTTGGGAGGTATGGCTACACCTTC
TRBV27,-,TRBJ2-1,-,CASSWGGASGYNEQFF,TGTGCCAGCAGTTGGGGGGGGGCTAGCGGCTACAATGAGCAGTTCTTC
TRBV9,-,TRBJ1-2,-,CASSVSGFGYTF,TGTGCCAGCAGCGTATCAGGGTTTGGCTACACCTTC
TRBV5-1,-,TRBJ2-1,TRBD1,CASTDRGGHNEQFF,TGCGCCAGCACCGACAGGGGGGGACACAATGAGCAGTTCTTC
TRBV2,-,TRBJ1-1,-,CASISNTEAFF,TGTGCCAGCATTTCGAACACTGAAGCTTTCTTT
TRBV7-6,-,TRBJ2-3,TRBD2,CASSSPPSGSTDTQYF,TGTGCCAGCAGCTCTCCCCCTAGCGGGAGCACAGATACGCAGTATTTT
TRBV15,-,TRBJ1-2,TRBD1,CATSRDLAGGDYGYTF,TGTGCCACCAGCAGAGATCTGGCAGGGGGCGACTATGGCTACACCTTC
TRBV5-6,-,TRBJ1-6,-,CASSLVEGLGSSYNSPLHF,TGTGCCAGCAGCTTGGTTGAGGGGCTGGGGAGCTCCTATAATTCACCCCTCCACTTT
TRBV28,-,TRBJ1-6,TRBD1,CASSPGTGGNSPLHF,TGTGCCAGCAGTCCCGGGACAGGGGGTAATTCACCCCTCCACTTT
TRBV7-6,once,TRBJ2-1,TRBD1,CASSPKPGGAFNEQFF,TGTGCCAGCAGCCCCAAACCAGGGGGCGCGTTCAATGAGCAGTTCTTC
TRBV10-2,few,TRBJ1-1,-,CASSEGWNTEAFF,TGCGCCAGCAGTGAGGGGTGGAACACTGAAGCTTTCTTT
TRBV4-2,-,TRBJ2-7,-,CASSQEWGGEQYF,TGTGCCAGCAGCCAAGAGTGGGGCGGCGAGCAGTACTTC
TRBV7-6,-,TRBJ2-7,-,CASSLGPDLSYEQYF,TGTGCCAGCAGCTTAGGGCCGGATCTCTCCTACGAGCAGTACTTC